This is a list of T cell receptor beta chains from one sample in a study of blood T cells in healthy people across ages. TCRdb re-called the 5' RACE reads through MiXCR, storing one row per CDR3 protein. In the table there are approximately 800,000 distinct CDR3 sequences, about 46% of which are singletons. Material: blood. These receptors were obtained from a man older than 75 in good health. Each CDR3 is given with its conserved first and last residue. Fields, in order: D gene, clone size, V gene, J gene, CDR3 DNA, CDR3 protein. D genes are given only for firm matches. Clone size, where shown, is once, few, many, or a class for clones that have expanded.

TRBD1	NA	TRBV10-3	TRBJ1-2	TGTGCCATCAGCCCCGGACAGGGCGAGGATTATGGCTACACCTTC	CAISPGQGEDYGYTF
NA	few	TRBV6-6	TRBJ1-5	TGTGCCAGCATTGTGGGTAGCAATCAGCCCCAGCATTTT	CASIVGSNQPQHF
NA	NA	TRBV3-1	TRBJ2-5	TGTGCCAGCAGCCAAGATTCGGCAGGGAGGCAGACCCAGTACTTC	CASSQDSAGRQTQYF
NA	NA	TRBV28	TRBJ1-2	TGTGCCAGCAGCCCGCCTTCAGGGATCTATGGCTACACCTTC	CASSPPSGIYGYTF
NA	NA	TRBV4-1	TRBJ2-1	TGCGCCAGCAGCCAAGTGCCTTTAGCGCATGCCTACAATGAGCAGTTCTTC	CASSQVPLAHAYNEQFF
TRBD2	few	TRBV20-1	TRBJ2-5	TGCAGTGCTAACCAACTAGCGGGAGAAGAGACCCAGTACTTC	CSANQLAGEETQYF
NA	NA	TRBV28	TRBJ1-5	TGTGCCAGCAGTTTTATAGGGGCTAGTCAGCCCCAGCATTTT	CASSFIGASQPQHF
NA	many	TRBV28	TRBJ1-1	TGTGCCAGCAGTTTAATCGGATGGACTGAAGCTTTCTTT	CASSLIGWTEAFF
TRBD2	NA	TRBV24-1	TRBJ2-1	TGTGCCACCAGTGCCCCTCTAGCGGGGGGTGAGCAGTTCTTC	CATSAPLAGGEQFF
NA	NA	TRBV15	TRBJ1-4	TGTGCCACCAGCGCCGCGGGACCTGCAACTAATGAAAAACTGTTTTTT	CATSAAGPATNEKLFF
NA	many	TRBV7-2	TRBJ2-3	TGTGCCAGCAGCCTGTGGACGGGCACAGATACGCAGTATTTT	CASSLWTGTDTQYF
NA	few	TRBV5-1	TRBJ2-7	TGCGCCAGCAGCTTGGAACTTTATAGCGAGCAGTACTTC	CASSLELYSEQYF
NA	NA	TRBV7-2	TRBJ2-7	TGTGTCAGCGTCTTAGACGGGAGCCACGAGCAGTACTTC	CVSVLDGSHEQYF